This T cell receptor (beta chain) was profiled in a study of blood T cell repertoires in COVID-19. Trimming removed 1 base at V and 3 bases at J, with 9 bases between. The CDR3 consists of 15 residues. Germline V gene sequence: CDR1 SEHNR, CDR2 FQNEAQ (reference sequence). Data came from immunoSEQ multiplex PCR; TCRdb stores just in-frame clones and leaves some out. The repertoire holds more than 300,000 clones, with 70% to 90% as singletons. The genes are TRBV7-9 and TRBJ2-2, with D perhaps matching TRBD2 (6 bases). The receptor was isolated from a woman under 30 who had recovered from COVID-19. The sample consisted of PBMCs or T cells enriched from blood (not recorded which). The CDR3: CASSLGGGDTGELFF. The CDR3 DNA is TGTGCCAGCAGCTTAGGTGGAGGGGACACCGGGGAGCTGTTTTTT.